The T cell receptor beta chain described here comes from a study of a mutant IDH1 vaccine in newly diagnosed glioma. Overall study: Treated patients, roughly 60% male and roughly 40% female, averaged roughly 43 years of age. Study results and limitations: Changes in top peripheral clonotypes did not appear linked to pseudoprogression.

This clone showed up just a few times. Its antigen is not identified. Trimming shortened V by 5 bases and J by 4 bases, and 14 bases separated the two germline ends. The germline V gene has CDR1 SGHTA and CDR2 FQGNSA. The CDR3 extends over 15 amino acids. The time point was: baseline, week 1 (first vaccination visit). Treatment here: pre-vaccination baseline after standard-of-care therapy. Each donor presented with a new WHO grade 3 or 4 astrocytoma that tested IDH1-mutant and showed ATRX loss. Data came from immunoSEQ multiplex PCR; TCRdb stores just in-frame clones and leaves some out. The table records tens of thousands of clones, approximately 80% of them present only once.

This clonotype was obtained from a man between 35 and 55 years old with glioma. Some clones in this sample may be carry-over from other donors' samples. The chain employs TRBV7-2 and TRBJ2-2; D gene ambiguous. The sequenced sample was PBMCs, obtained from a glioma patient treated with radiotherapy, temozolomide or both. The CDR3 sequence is CASSADLVGTGELFF. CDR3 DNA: TGTGCCAGCAGCGCAGACCTGGTGGGCACCGGGGAGCTGTTTTTT.